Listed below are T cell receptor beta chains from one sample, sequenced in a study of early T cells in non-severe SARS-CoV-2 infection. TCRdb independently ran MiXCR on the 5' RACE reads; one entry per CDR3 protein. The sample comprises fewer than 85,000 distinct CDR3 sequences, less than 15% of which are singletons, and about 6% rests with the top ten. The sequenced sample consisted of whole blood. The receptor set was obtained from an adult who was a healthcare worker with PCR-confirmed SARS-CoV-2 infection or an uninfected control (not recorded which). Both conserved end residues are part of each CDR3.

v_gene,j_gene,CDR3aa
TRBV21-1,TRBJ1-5,CASSIHSGTIPHQPQHF
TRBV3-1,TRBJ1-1,CASSHFRGSYTEAFF
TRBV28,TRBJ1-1,CASSLLTERQAFF
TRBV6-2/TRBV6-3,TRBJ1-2,CASSYRRDAYGYTF
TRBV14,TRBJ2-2,CASSRGLAGAGTGELFF
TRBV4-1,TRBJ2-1,CASSQAGGQYNEQFF
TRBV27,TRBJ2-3,CASSFVSSLTDTQYF
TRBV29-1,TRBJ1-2,CSVEGREDGYTF
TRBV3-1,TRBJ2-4,CASSQGGLAPNF
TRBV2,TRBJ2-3,CASSEAEGTDTQYF
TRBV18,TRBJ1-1,CASSPRWGLDTEAFF
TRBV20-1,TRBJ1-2,CSATDRAPIGYTF
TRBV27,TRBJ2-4,CASRQTGTDIFKNIQYF
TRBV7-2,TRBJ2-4,CASSYRGGVENIQYF
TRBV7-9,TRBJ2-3,CASSIAGANTDTQYF
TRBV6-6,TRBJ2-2,CASSYSAGAKRTGELFF
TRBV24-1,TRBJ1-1,CATSEAGELVGAFF
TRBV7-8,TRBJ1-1,CASSLDQVKKAFF
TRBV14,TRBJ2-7,CASSHKQGSPYEQYF
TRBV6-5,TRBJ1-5,CASSRQGYQPQHF
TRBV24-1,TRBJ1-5,CATCRGQGQPQHF
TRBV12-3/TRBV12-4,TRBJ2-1,CASSSEHPGEQFF
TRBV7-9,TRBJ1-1,CASSLGRSNTEAFF
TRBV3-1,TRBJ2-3,CASRRGGMSTDTQYF
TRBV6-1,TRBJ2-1,CASREPGTGSYNEQFF
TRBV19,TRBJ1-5,CASSERDRGRWHF
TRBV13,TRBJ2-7,CASSHGTEQYF
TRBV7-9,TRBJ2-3,CASSLATRPWEFF
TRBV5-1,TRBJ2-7,CASSLVGGASYEQYF
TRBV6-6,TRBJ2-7,CASSPHQTGLEQYF
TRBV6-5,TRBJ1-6,CASSYSNRVIGSYNSPLHF
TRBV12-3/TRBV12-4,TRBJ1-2,CASSLNPGGASYGYTF
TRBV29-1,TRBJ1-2,CSAAVSYGYTF
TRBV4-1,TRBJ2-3,CASSQDPTSGGRDTQYF
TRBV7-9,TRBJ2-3,CTSSLDQLGDTQYF
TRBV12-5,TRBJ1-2,CASGFPSGGNYGYTF
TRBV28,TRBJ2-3,CASSRDRLTDTQYF